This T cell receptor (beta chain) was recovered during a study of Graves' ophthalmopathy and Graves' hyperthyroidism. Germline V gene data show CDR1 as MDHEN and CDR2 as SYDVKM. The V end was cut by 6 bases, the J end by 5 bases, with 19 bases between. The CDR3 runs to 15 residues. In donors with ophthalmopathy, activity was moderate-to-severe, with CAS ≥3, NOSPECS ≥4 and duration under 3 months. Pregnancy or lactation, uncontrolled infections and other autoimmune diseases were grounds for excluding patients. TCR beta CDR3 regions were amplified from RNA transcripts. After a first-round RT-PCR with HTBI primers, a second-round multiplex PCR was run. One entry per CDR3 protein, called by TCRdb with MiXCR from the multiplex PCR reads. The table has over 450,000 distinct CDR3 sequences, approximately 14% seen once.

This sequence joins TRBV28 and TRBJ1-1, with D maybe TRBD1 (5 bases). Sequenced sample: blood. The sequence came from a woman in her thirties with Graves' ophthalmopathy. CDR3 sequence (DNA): TGTGCCAGCAGCCTCCCCCCGACCGGGGGGACTGAAGCTTTCTTT. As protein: CASSLPPTGGTEAFF.